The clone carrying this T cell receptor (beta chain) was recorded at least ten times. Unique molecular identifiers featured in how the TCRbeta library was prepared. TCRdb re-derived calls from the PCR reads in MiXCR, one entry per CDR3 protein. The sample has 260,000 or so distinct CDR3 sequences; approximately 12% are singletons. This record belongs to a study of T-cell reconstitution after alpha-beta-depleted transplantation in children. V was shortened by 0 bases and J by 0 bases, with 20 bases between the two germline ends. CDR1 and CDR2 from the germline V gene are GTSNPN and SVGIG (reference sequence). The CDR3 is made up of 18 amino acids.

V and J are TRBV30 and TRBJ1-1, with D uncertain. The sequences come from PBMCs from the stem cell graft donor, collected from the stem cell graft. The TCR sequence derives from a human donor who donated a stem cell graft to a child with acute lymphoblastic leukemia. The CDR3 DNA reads TGTGCCTGGAGTGTTTTTATGGGGTCGTTCGGGATGAACACTGAAGCTTTCTTT. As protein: CAWSVFMGSFGMNTEAFF.